This T cell receptor beta chain was found in a study of a mutant IDH1 vaccine in newly diagnosed glioma. Germline values: CDR1 SQVTM, CDR2 ANQGSEA. CDR3 length equals 12 residues. V lost 6 bases to trimming and J lost 8 bases; unmatched junction nucleotides: 7. Sample time point: baseline, week 1 (first vaccination visit). Treatment here: pre-vaccination baseline after standard-of-care therapy. The data were produced by immunoSEQ multiplex PCR, yet TCRdb's version contains in-frame clones alone and is incomplete. The data show about 33,000 clones, 70% to 90% seen once. The gene calls are TRBV29-1 and TRBJ1-2, with 9 bases lining up with TRBD1. The clonotype originates from a woman between 40 and 55 years old with glioma. Source: PBMCs, taken from a glioma patient treated with radiotherapy, temozolomide or both. DNA for the CDR3: TGCAGCGTAGAGGACAGGGGTCTCGGCTACACCTTC. As protein: CSVEDRGLGYTF.